This T cell receptor (beta chain) was found in a study of blood T cell repertoires in COVID-19. Study background: The study drew acute and convalescent COVID-19 samples from the United States, Italy and Spain. PBMCs, B-cell-depleted T cells, or T cells were the source of the cDNA or gDNA that made up the material.

The CDR3 spans 13 residues. Per the germline V gene, CDR1 is GTSNPN and CDR2 is SVGIG (reference sequence). Trimming left V 3 bases short and J 7 bases short, with 10 bases between. In the original workflow: Using reference gene primer amplification, nucleated cell counts were estimated. The method was immunoSEQ multiplex PCR; TCRdb's version includes in-frame clones alone and lacks a portion of them. V, J and clone size are those of that table, while D and trimming were read from the DNA. The sample contains about 160,000 clones, about three quarters of which appear only once. This TCR derives from a man aged 70 or older with acute or convalescent COVID-19. The sequencing input was peripheral blood. The V call is TRBV30, the J call TRBJ1-6; D might be TRBD1 (6 bases). DNA of the CDR3: TGTGCCTGGAGCCTGGGGGCAAATTCACCCCTCCACTTT. This translates into CAWSLGANSPLHF.